This T cell receptor beta chain emerged from a study of vaccination and CD4 T cells after COVID-19. The CDR3 has 15 amino acids. Trimming removed 4 bases from V and 8 bases from J; junction bases left unmatched: 8. The germline gives CDR1 SGHRS, CDR2 YFSETQ. Specified treatment: roughly 10-day PBMC culture with coronavirus spike peptide pools or control peptides (ViraFEST assay). Researchers used the Oncomine TCR Beta short-read assay to sequence DNA from cultured CD4+ T cells. TCRdb itself ran the PCR reads through MiXCR, one entry per CDR3 protein. Of about 4,100 distinct CDR3 sequences listed, roughly 20% are singletons. Concerning this clonotype: Its matching antigen is unknown.

The chain recombines TRBV5-1 with TRBJ1-6, with TRBD1 matching over 8 bases. This clonotype was obtained from a human donor who had recovered from COVID-19. Sequencing was done on a sample of CD4+ T cells from blood, cultured in vitro. CDR3 coding DNA: TGCGCCAGCAGCGCAACGGACAGGGTTCATTCACCCCTCCACTTT. Translating it yields CASSATDRVHSPLHF. Drawing the rest from reference TRBV5-1 and TRBJ1-6, the complete variable domain is KAGVTQTPRYLIKTRGQQVTLSCSPISGHRSVSWYQQTPGQGLQFLFEYFSETQRNKGNFPGRFSGRQFSNSRSEMNVSTLELGDSALYLCASSATDRVHSPLHFGNGTRLTVT.